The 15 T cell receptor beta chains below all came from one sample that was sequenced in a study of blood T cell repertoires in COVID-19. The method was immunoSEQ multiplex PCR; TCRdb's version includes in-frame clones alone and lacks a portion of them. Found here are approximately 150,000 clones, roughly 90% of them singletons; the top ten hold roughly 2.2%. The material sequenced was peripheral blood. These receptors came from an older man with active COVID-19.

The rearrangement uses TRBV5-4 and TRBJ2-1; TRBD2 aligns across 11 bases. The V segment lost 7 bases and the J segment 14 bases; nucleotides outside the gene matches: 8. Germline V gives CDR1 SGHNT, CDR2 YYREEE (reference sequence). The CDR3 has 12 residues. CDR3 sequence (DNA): TGTGCCAGCGGGCTAGCGGGGGGATTCGAGTTCTTC. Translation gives CASGLAGGFEFF.

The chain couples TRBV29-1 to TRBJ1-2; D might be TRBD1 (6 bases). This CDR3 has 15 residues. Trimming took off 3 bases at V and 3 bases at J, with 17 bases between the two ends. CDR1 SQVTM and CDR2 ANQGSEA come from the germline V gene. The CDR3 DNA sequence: TGCAGCGTTGAGGGTACGGGGGGCGCGGACTATGGCTACACCTTC. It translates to CSVEGTGGADYGYTF.

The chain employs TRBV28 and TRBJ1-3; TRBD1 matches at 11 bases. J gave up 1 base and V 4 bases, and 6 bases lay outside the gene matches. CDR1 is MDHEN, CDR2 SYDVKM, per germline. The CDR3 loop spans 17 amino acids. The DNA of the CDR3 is TGTGCCAGCAGTTCACGCGGGACAGGGGGATCTGGAAACACCATATATTTT. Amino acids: CASSSRGTGGSGNTIYF.

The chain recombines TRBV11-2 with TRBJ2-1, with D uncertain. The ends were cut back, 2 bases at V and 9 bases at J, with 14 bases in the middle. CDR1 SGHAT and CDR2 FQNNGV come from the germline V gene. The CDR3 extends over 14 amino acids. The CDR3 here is CASSLLRSVGEQFF. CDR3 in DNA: TGTGCCAGCAGCTTATTACGGAGCGTCGGTGAGCAGTTCTTC.

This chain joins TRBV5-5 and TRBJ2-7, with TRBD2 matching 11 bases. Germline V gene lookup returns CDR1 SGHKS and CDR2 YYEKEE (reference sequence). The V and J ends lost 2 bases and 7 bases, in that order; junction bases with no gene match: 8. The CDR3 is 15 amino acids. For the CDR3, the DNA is TGTGCCAGCAGCTTTTTAGCGGGAGGGCCTTGGGAGCAGTACTTC. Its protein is CASSFLAGGPWEQYF.

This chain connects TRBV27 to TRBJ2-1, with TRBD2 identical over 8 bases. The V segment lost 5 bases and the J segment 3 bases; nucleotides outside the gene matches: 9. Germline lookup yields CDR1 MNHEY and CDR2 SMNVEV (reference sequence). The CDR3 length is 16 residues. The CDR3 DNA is TGTGCCAGCAGTCCCGGGGTGAGCGGGAGCTACAATGAGCAGTTCTTC. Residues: CASSPGVSGSYNEQFF.

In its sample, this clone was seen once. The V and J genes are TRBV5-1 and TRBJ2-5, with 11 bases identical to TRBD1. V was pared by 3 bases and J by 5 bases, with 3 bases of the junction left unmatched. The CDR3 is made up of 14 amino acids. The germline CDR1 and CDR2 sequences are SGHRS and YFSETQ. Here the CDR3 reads CASSSGQGVETQYF. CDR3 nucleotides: TGCGCCAGCAGCTCGGGACAGGGGGTTGAGACCCAGTACTTC. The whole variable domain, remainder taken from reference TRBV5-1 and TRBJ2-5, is KAGVTQTPRYLIKTRGQQVTLSCSPISGHRSVSWYQQTPGQGLQFLFEYFSETQRNKGNFPGRFSGRQFSNSRSEMNVSTLELGDSALYLCASSSGQGVETQYFGPGTRLLVL.

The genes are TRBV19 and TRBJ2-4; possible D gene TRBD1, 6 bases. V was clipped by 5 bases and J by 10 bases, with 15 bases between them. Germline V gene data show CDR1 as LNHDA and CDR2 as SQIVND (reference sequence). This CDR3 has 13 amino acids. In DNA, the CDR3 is TGTGCCAGTAGTGTCGGACAGCTTCCGATTCAGTACTTC. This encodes CASSVGQLPIQYF.

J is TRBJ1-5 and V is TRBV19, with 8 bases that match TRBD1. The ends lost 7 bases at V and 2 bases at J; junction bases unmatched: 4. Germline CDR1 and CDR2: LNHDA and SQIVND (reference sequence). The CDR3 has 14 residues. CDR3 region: CASIDRGGNQPQHF. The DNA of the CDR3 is TGTGCCAGTATAGACAGGGGAGGCAATCAGCCCCAGCATTTT.

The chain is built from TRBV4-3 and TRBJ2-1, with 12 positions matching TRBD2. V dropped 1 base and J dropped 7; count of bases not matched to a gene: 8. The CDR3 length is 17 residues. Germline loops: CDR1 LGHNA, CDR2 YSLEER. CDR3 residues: CASSQGQTSGRWNEQFF. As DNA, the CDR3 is TGCGCCAGCAGCCAAGGTCAGACTAGCGGGAGATGGAATGAGCAGTTCTTC.

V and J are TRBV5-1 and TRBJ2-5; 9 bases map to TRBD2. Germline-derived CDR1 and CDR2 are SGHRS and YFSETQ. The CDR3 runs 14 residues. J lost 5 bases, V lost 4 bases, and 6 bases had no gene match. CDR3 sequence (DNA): TGCGCCAGCAGCGTAGCGGGAGCAAGGGAGACCCAGTACTTC. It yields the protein CASSVAGARETQYF.

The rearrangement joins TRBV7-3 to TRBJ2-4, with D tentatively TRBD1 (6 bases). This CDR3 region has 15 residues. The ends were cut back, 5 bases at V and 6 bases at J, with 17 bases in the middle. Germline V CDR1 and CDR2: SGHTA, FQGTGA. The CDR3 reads CASSILQGIRNIQYF. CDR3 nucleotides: TGTGCCAGCAGCATACTCCAGGGGATCAGAAACATTCAGTACTTC.

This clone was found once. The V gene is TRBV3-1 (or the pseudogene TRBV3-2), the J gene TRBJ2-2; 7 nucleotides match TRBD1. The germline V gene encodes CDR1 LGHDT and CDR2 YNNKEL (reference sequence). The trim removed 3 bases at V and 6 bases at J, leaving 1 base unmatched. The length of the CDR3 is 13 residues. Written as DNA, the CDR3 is TGTGCCAGCAGCCAGAGGGGGCCCGGGGAGCTGTTTTTT. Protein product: CASSQRGPGELFF.

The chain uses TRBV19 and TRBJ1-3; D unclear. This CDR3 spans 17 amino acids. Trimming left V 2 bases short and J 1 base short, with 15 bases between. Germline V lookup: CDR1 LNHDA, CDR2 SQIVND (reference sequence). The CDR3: CASSIRREDRSGNTIYF. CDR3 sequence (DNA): TGTGCCAGTAGTATAAGACGAGAGGATCGGTCTGGAAACACCATATATTTT.

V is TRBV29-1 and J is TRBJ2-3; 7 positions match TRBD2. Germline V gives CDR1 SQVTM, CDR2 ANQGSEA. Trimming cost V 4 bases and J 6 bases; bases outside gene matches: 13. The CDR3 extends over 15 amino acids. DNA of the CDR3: TGCAGCGTTGGGCCCGGCGGGAGAAAGGGTGATACGCAGTATTTT. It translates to CSVGPGGRKGDTQYF.